A selection of T cell receptor beta chains follows, all from one sample in a study of technical replicates of blood from several donors. Sequencing used immunoSEQ multiplex PCR; TCRdb keeps in-frame clones, though not all of them. The sample consists of more than 70,000 clones, approximately 96% of them appearing once. The sequenced material came from T cells isolated from PBMCs. The receptors come from a human donor in good health. Each CDR3 is given with its conserved first and last residue. The D gene is left open where the match is weak. Size values are once, few and many counts, or a class for expanded clones, and some rows have none.

D,V,J,size,DNA,CDR3
.,TRBV5-1,TRBJ2-3,once,TGCGCCAGCAGTATTCCCACAGATACGCAGTATTTT,CASSIPTDTQYF
.,TRBV6-5,TRBJ2-5,.,TGTGCCAGCAGTTACCGCGGACAGATGTTTGGAGAGACCCAGTACTTC,CASSYRGQMFGETQYF
TRBD1,TRBV25-1,TRBJ1-1,.,TGTGCCAGCAGGCAGCAGGGGGACACTGAAGCTTTCTTT,CASRQQGDTEAFF
TRBD1,TRBV18,TRBJ1-5,few,TGTGCCAGCTCACCACTACAGGGGGATAGCAATCAGCCCCAGCATTTT,CASSPLQGDSNQPQHF
TRBD1,TRBV5-8,TRBJ1-2,.,TGTGCCAGCAGTAGCCCTGGGACAGTCCGAGCACCCTACACCTTC,CASSSPGTVRAPYTF
TRBD1,TRBV6-5,TRBJ1-1,.,TGTGCCAGCAGCACGGACAGGGGAGGGACTGAAGCTTTCTTT,CASSTDRGGTEAFF
.,TRBV7-9,TRBJ2-7,.,TGTGCCAGCAGCCTAGCACCAACAGATGGCTACGAGCAGTACTTC,CASSLAPTDGYEQYF
TRBD2,TRBV2,TRBJ2-1,.,TGTGCCAGCAGTCCCCTAGCGGCGGGGTACAATGAGCAGTTCTTC,CASSPLAAGYNEQFF
.,TRBV9,TRBJ1-2,once,TGTGCCAGCAGCGTGACAGCCACCGAAAACTATGGCTACACCTTC,CASSVTATENYGYTF
.,TRBV29-1,TRBJ1-4,.,TGCGGAACCCGGGACACCTATGAAAAACTGTTTTTT,CGTRDTYEKLFF
.,TRBV5-4,TRBJ1-6,once,TGTGCCAGCAGCGCGGCCGGTAGTCGCTCCTATAATTCACCCCTCCACTTT,CASSAAGSRSYNSPLHF
TRBD1,TRBV30,TRBJ1-1,.,TGTGCCTGGACGAGACAGGGAACGGATGAAGCTTTCTTT,CAWTRQGTDEAFF
TRBD1,TRBV6-5,TRBJ1-2,.,TGTGCCAGCTCTTCCAACAGGGGTGGCTATGGCTACACCTTC,CASSSNRGGYGYTF
.,TRBV2,TRBJ1-5,.,TGTGCCAGCACCCGCCAGGGTAAAGGAATGGGCAATCAGCCCCAGCATTTT,CASTRQGKGMGNQPQHF
TRBD1,TRBV5-1,TRBJ1-2,.,TGCGCCAGCAGCCCTAACAGGGGGCGAAACTATGGCTACACCTTC,CASSPNRGRNYGYTF
.,TRBV30,TRBJ2-3,once,TGTGCCTGGAGCGCTACAGGGAGACAGGCAGATACGCAGTATTTT,CAWSATGRQADTQYF
.,TRBV9,TRBJ2-2,.,TGTGCCAGCAGCCTCGCTAGGTCCGGGGAGCTGTTTTTT,CASSLARSGELFF
.,TRBV27,TRBJ1-5,.,TGTGCCAGCAGGATCGGGGATCAGCCCCAGCATTTT,CASRIGDQPQHF
TRBD1,TRBV5-5,TRBJ1-1,.,TGTGCCAGCAGCTCCAACGACAGGGGCAGCGCGAACACTGAAGCTTTCTTT,CASSSNDRGSANTEAFF
.,TRBV18,TRBJ2-3,.,TGTGCCAGCTCACCAAAGGCGCTAGCGACTATCAATCGGGATACGCAGTATTTT,CASSPKALATINRDTQYF
TRBD1,TRBV11-2,TRBJ2-7,.,TGTGCCAGCAGCTTAGGGACAGGCCTCGTCTCCTACGAGCAGTACTTC,CASSLGTGLVSYEQYF
TRBD1,TRBV28,TRBJ1-2,.,TGTGCCAGCGAGGGGGCGGTAGGCTATGGCTACACCTTC,CASEGAVGYGYTF
.,TRBV11-2,TRBJ2-7,many,TGTGCCAGCAGAAAAATTAGGGGCGGTTCTTCCTACGAGCAGTACTTC,CASRKIRGGSSYEQYF
TRBD2,TRBV19,TRBJ2-1,.,TGTGCCAGTAGTATAGATCGCCTAGCGGGAGGGGAGCAGTTCTTC,CASSIDRLAGGEQFF
.,TRBV6-5,TRBJ1-1,.,TGTGCCAGCAGTTATGCGCGGGGGGCTCTTACTGAAGCTTTCTTT,CASSYARGALTEAFF
.,TRBV29-1,TRBJ1-5,once,TGCAGCGTCGCGACAGGTCCTAGCAATCAGCCCCAGCATTTT,CSVATGPSNQPQHF
.,TRBV7-9,TRBJ1-1,.,TGTGCCAGCAGCTCAACGACCGGGGTTGTGACTGAAGCTTTCTTT,CASSSTTGVVTEAFF
TRBD1,TRBV30,TRBJ1-2,.,TGTGCCTGGAGTCCTCAGACAGGGATTGATGGCTACACCTTC,CAWSPQTGIDGYTF
.,TRBV6-4,TRBJ1-5,.,TGTGCCAGCAGCCGGGAACCTAGCAATCAGCCCCAGCATTTT,CASSREPSNQPQHF
TRBD2,TRBV5-5,TRBJ2-5,.,TGTGCCAGCAGCCGCGGGGGACTAGCAGAAGAGACCCAGTACTTC,CASSRGGLAEETQYF
TRBD1,TRBV5-5,TRBJ2-2,.,TGTGCCAGCAGCTTGACCAGGGGGTGGCCCGGGGAGCTGTTTTTT,CASSLTRGWPGELFF
.,TRBV27,TRBJ1-1,.,TGTGCCAGCCCTTCTTCCCTGCGCGGCACTGAAGCTTTCTTT,CASPSSLRGTEAFF